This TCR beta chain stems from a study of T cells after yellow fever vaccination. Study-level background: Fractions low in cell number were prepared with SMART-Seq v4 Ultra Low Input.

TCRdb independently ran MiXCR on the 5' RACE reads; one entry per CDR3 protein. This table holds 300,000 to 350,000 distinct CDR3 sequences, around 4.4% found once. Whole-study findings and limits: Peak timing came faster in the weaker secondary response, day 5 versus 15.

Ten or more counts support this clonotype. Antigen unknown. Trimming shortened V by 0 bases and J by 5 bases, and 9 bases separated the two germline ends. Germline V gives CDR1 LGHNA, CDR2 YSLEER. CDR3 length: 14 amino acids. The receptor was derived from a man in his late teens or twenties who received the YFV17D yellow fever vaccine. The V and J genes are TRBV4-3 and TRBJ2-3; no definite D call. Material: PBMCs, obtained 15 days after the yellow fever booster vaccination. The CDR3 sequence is CASSQEKGLDTQYF. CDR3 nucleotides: TGCGCCAGCAGCCAAGAAAAGGGCCTAGATACGCAGTATTTT.